The 22 T cell receptor beta chains given below trace back to one sample, sequenced in a study of human T cells and chemical hapten exposure. Time point noted: patch test 1, 2 weeks after DPC sensitization. Specified treatment: therapeutic diphenylcyclopropenone sensitization with weekly scalp DPC. TCRdb re-called the RACE reads through MiXCR, storing one row per CDR3 protein. The data show approximately 79,000 distinct CDR3 sequences, 10% seen once. Here the sequenced sample was whole blood, taken in connection with sensitization to the hapten diphenylcyclopropenone (DPC). Receptors originate from a woman in her fifties or sixties with alopecia areata. Some clones in this sample may be carry-over from other donors' samples.

This clonotype was observed a handful of times. V is TRBV27 and J is TRBJ2-3; the match to TRBD2 covers 11 bases. Germline CDR1 and CDR2: MNHEY and SMNVEV (reference sequence). V gave up 8 bases and J gave up 0 bases; unmatched junction bases: 10. The CDR3 covers 17 residues. CDR3 loop: CASFAPRTSGSTDTQYF. For the CDR3, the DNA is TGTGCCAGCTTCGCTCCAAGGACTAGCGGGAGCACAGATACGCAGTATTTT.

This clonotype turned up a few times. The rearrangement uses TRBV20-1 and TRBJ2-5; D remains unclear. Trimming pared 3 bases from V and 2 bases from J, leaving 10 bases between. The CDR3 length is 13 residues. Germline V gene data show CDR1 as DFQATT and CDR2 as SNEGSKA (reference sequence). The CDR3 here is CSASPPPQETQYF. The CDR3 nucleotides read TGCAGTGCTAGTCCGCCCCCACAAGAGACCCAGTACTTC.

The V and J genes are TRBV27 and TRBJ2-1; 14 bases line up with TRBD2. This CDR3 has 16 residues. Germline V gene data show CDR1 as MNHEY and CDR2 as SMNVEV (reference sequence). Trimming removed 4 bases from V and 10 bases from J; junction bases left unmatched: 9. DNA of the CDR3: TGTGCCAGCAGTTCGGGCCCGGGACTAGCGGGAGAAGAGCAGTTCTTC. Its protein product is CASSSGPGLAGEEQFF.

This clonotype occurred many times. The J gene is TRBJ1-2, the V gene TRBV14; 9 nucleotides line up with TRBD1. The germline V gene encodes CDR1 SGHDN and CDR2 FVKESK. Unmatched junction bases numbered 6, after V lost 4 bases and J lost 3 bases. The CDR3 has 15 residues. The CDR3 DNA reads as TGTGCCAGCAGCCGAAGGAGGACAGGGGACTATGGCTACACCTTC. Its protein is CASSRRRTGDYGYTF.

At least ten counts were recorded for this clonotype. The gene calls are TRBV7-9 and TRBJ2-5; D gene uncertain. V gave up 0 bases and J gave up 5 bases, with 10 bases separating them. The CDR3 spans 14 residues. Germline V gives CDR1 SEHNR, CDR2 FQNEAQ (reference sequence). CDR3 DNA sequence: TGTGCCAGCAGCTTAGCATCAATGATGGAGACCCAGTACTTC. This sequence encodes CASSLASMMETQYF.

This clonotype has just a few counts. The chain links TRBV3-1 to TRBJ2-3, with D possibly matching TRBD2 (5 bases). This CDR3 contains 14 residues. Looked up from germline, CDR1 is LGHDT and CDR2 is YNNKEL (reference sequence). The V end was cut by 4 bases, the J end by 5 bases, with 13 bases between. CDR3 in amino acids: CASSLARLGDTQYF. For the CDR3, the DNA is TGTGCCAGCAGCCTAGCGAGACTGGGAGATACGCAGTATTTT.

CDR3: CASSPAQHPNAGELFF. The DNA for the CDR3 is TGTGCCAGCTCACCCGCCCAGCACCCCAACGCCGGGGAGCTGTTTTTT. The rearrangement joins TRBV18 to TRBJ2-2; no reliable D call. This CDR3 region has 16 residues. Germline V gene data show CDR1 as KGHSH and CDR2 as LQKENI. V lost 3 bases, J lost 6 bases, and 17 bases lay in between. Full variable domain (outside the CDR3, taken from reference TRBV18 and TRBJ2-2): NAGVMQNPRHLVRRRGQEARLRCSPMKGHSHVYWYRQLPEEGLKFMVYLQKENIIDESGMPKERFSAEFPKEGPSILRIQQVVRGDSAAYFCASSPAQHPNAGELFFGEGSRLTVL.

The chain has TRBV20-1 and TRBJ2-7; unclear D gene. V was clipped by 0 bases and J by 1 base, with 13 bases between them. The CDR3 totals 15 residues. Germline V gene lookup returns CDR1 DFQATT and CDR2 SNEGSKA (reference sequence). CDR3 nucleotide sequence: TGCAGTGCTAGAGAGGCTATAGCTCGATCCTACGAGCAGTACTTC. Its translation: CSAREAIARSYEQYF.

This clonotype was seen repeatedly, ten times or more. The chain joins TRBV7-6 to TRBJ1-3, with D unresolved. V lost 5 bases to trimming and J lost 5 bases, with 13 bases between them. The germline V gene encodes CDR1 SGHVS and CDR2 FNYEAQ. This CDR3 spans 14 amino acids. The CDR3 DNA reads as TGTGCCAGCAGCCCCGGCGCGGGGAGAAACACCATATATTTT. Encoded protein: CASSPGAGRNTIYF. Full variable domain (outside the CDR3, taken from reference TRBV7-6 and TRBJ1-3): GAGVSQSPRYKVTKRGQDVALRCDPISGHVSLYWYRQALGQGPEFLTYFNYEAQQDKSGLPNDRFSAERPEGSISTLTIQRTEQRDSAMYRCASSPGAGRNTIYFGEGSWLTVV.

This clonotype came up many times. The rearrangement uses TRBV7-2 and TRBJ2-3; D not certain. This CDR3 is 13 amino acids long. The V end was cut by 1 base, the J end by 1 base, with 3 bases between. From germline, CDR1 is SGHTA and CDR2 FQGNSA. The CDR3: CASSLGGTDTQYF. CDR3 in DNA: TGTGCCAGCAGCTTAGGGGGCACAGATACGCAGTATTTT. Using reference TRBV7-2 and TRBJ2-3 for the parts outside the CDR3, the full variable domain is GAGVSQSPSNKVTEKGKDVELRCDPISGHTALYWYRQSLGQGLEFLIYFQGNSAPDKSGLPSDRFSAERTGGSVSTLTIQRTQQEDSAVYLCASSLGGTDTQYFGPGTRLTVL.

This clonotype was picked up many times. V and J are TRBV5-4 and TRBJ2-4, with TRBD2 as a possible D gene (5 bases). Germline V CDR1 and CDR2: SGHNT, YYREEE (reference sequence). The CDR3 is 16 residues long. V gave up 0 bases and J gave up 1 base, with 11 bases separating them. DNA of the CDR3: TGTGCCAGCAGCTTGGGAGGGCTAGACGCCAAAAACATTCAGTACTTC. It is translated as CASSLGGLDAKNIQYF.

This clonotype showed up just a few times. V usage is TRBV29-1 and J usage is TRBJ2-7, with D hard to call. Deletions cut 7 bases from V and 2 bases from J, with 12 bases between. Germline V lookup: CDR1 SQVTM, CDR2 ANQGSEA. This CDR3 spans 12 amino acids. CDR3 protein: CSACSAPYEQYF. CDR3 in DNA: TGCAGCGCTTGCAGTGCTCCCTACGAGCAGTACTTC.

Comments on this clonotype: This may be a read error: a much more frequent sequence differs by one nucleotide. The chain carries TRBV18 and TRBJ1-5; D not certain. The CDR3 has 15 amino acids. The V gene's germline CDR1 is KGHSH and CDR2 LQKENI. The CDR3 here is CASSRTENSNLPQHF. Written as DNA, the CDR3 is TGTGCCAGCTCACGAACAGAAAATAGCAATCTGCCCCAGCATTTT.

This clonotype occurred a few times. The chain is built from TRBV5-1 and TRBJ2-1, with 12 bases matching TRBD2. Losses at the gene ends were 0 bases for V and 15 bases for J; bases not matched to a gene: 4. Germline CDR1 is SGHRS and CDR2 is YFSETQ. The CDR3 has 13 residues. The CDR3 DNA sequence: TGCGCCAGCAGCTTGGGACTAGCGGGAGAGGGGTTCTTC. Residues: CASSLGLAGEGFF.

The chain joins TRBV4-3 to TRBJ1-1; 9 bases line up with TRBD1. CDR3 size: 14 residues. V lost 4 bases and J lost 7; bases outside the gene matches: 7. Germline V lookup: CDR1 LGHNA, CDR2 YSLEER. The CDR3 DNA reads as TGCGCCAGCAGCCTCCTTCCGGGACAGGGTGAAGCTTTCTTT. This gives the protein CASSLLPGQGEAFF.

The chain joins TRBV27 to TRBJ2-1, with a weak D call TRBD2 (6 bases). This CDR3 region has 15 residues. CDR1 and CDR2 (germline): MNHEY, SMNVEV (reference sequence). The germline V and J ends were trimmed by 2 bases and 7 bases, with 15 bases remaining between them. The CDR3 bases are TGTGCCAGCAGTTTAGGGAGGTCGTGGGGGAATGAGCAGTTCTTC. The encoded protein is CASSLGRSWGNEQFF.

This chain joins TRBV5-1 and TRBJ1-5; perhaps TRBD1 as D (5 bases). Germline lookup yields CDR1 SGHRS and CDR2 YFSETQ. The CDR3 loop spans 14 amino acids. V dropped 2 bases and J dropped 7 bases, with 13 bases sitting between them. CDR3 region: CASSFDGRDQPQHF. CDR3 DNA sequence: TGCGCCAGCAGCTTCGACGGAAGGGACCAGCCCCAGCATTTT.

The CDR3 here is CASSPDRARTQYF. CDR3 sequence (DNA): TGTGCCAGCAGCCCGGACAGGGCCAGGACCCAGTACTTC. The chain employs TRBV6-2 or TRBV6-3 and TRBJ2-5; 8 nucleotides agree with TRBD1. Germline V gene lookup returns CDR1 MNHEY and CDR2 SVGEGT. J gave up 7 bases and V 6 bases, and 7 bases lay outside the gene matches. The CDR3 length is 13 residues.

At least ten counts were recorded for this clonotype. J is TRBJ2-3 and V is TRBV7-3, with 7 bases identical to TRBD2. The V and J ends lost 5 bases and 1 base, in that order; junction bases with no gene match: 6. Germline values: CDR1 SGHTA, CDR2 FQGTGA. The CDR3 runs to 15 residues. DNA for the CDR3: TGTGCCAGCAGCCCCCGGGGGGTGGGCACAGATACGCAGTATTTT. Translated, it gives CASSPRGVGTDTQYF. The whole variable domain, filled in from reference TRBV7-3 and TRBJ2-3, reads GAGVSQTPSNKVTEKGKYVELRCDPISGHTALYWYRQSLGQGPEFLIYFQGTGAADDSGLPNDRFFAVRPEGSVSTLKIQRTERGDSAVYLCASSPRGVGTDTQYFGPGTRLTVL.

The chain uses TRBV5-4 and TRBJ2-6; 11 nucleotides match TRBD1. Germline CDR1 SGHNT, CDR2 YYREEE (reference sequence). The CDR3 runs to 20 residues. The ends lost 7 bases at V and 0 bases at J; junction bases unmatched: 15. CDR3: CASGDRDRGTFLSGANVLTF. CDR3 in DNA: TGTGCCAGCGGAGACCGGGACAGGGGGACCTTCCTCTCTGGGGCCAACGTCCTGACTTTC. Full variable domain (rest looked up from reference TRBV5-4 and TRBJ2-6): ETGVTQSPTHLIKTRGQQVTLRCSSQSGHNTVSWYQQALGQGPQFIFQYYREEENGRGNFPPRFSGLQFPNYSSELNVNALELDDSALYLCASGDRDRGTFLSGANVLTFGAGSRLTVL.

V and J are TRBV10-1 and TRBJ1-3; 7 bases agree with TRBD1. The V gene end was trimmed by 5 bases and the J gene end by 4 bases; junction bases not matched to a gene: 8. Per germline, CDR1 WNHNN and CDR2 SYGVQD (reference sequence). The CDR3 is 15 residues long. CDR3 nucleotides: TGCGCCAGCAGTCCGGGACAGCGTCTGGGAAACACCATATATTTT. Its protein product is CASSPGQRLGNTIYF.

This clonotype was seen a few times. This rearrangement joins TRBV7-9 to TRBJ1-4; D ambiguous. The CDR3 sequence is 13 residues long. Germline CDR1 is SEHNR and CDR2 is FQNEAQ (reference sequence). Trimming took 4 bases from V and 7 from J, leaving 10 bases between them. The CDR3: CASSSPPPEKLFF. The CDR3 nucleotides read TGTGCCAGCAGCTCTCCGCCTCCTGAAAAACTGTTTTTT.